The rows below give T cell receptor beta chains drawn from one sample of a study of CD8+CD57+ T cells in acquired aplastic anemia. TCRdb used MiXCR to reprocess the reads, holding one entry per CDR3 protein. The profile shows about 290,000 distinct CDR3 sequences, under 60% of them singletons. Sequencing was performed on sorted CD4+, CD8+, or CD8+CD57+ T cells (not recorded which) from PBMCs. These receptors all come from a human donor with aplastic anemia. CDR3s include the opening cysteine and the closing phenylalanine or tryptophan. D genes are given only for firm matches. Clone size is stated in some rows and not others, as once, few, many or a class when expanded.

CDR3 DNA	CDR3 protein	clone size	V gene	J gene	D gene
TGTGCCAGCAGCTTAGCGCGGCTAGCCCCCGAGACCCAGTACTTC	CASSLARLAPETQYF	-	TRBV7-8	TRBJ2-5	-
TGCGCCAGCAGCCCATGGACAGGGGAATCACCCCTCCACTTT	CASSPWTGESPLHF	-	TRBV5-1	TRBJ1-6	TRBD1
TGTGCCAGCAGCTCAACACGGGGGGAGGGGAACACAGATACGCAGTATTTT	CASSSTRGEGNTDTQYF	-	TRBV11-2	TRBJ2-3	TRBD2
TGTGCCAGCAGTGCTAACAGGGGAGCTGGGGCCAACGTCCTGACTTTC	CASSANRGAGANVLTF	many	TRBV2	TRBJ2-6	TRBD1
TGCGCCAGCAGCCGACAGCTAGCGGGGGGACCCTCCTACGAGCAGTACTTC	CASSRQLAGGPSYEQYF	-	TRBV5-1	TRBJ2-7	TRBD2
TGTGCCAGCAGCCCGCGTGGAGCGGGCAAAATATGGAATGAGCAGTTCTTC	CASSPRGAGKIWNEQFF	few	TRBV7-9	TRBJ2-1	-
TGTGCCAGCAGTGAGCCCGGGACTAGCGGGGGGGGGGCAGATACGCAGTATTTT	CASSEPGTSGGGADTQYF	once	TRBV25-1	TRBJ2-3	TRBD2
TGCGCCAGCAGCCAAGGACTAGCGTTCACTCGTAAGGAGACCCAGTACTTC	CASSQGLAFTRKETQYF	many	TRBV4-1	TRBJ2-5	TRBD2
TGTGCCAGCAGCTCCCAGGAGATTTTATCCGAGCAGTACTTC	CASSSQEILSEQYF	many	TRBV5-6	TRBJ2-7	-
TGTGCCAGTAGTATCCCAGTAACCGGGACAGGGAATTCACCCCTCCACTTT	CASSIPVTGTGNSPLHF	-	TRBV19	TRBJ1-6	TRBD1
TGTGCCAGCAGCCATGGGTCCGGAAAAGAGACCCAGTACTTC	CASSHGSGKETQYF	-	TRBV9	TRBJ2-5	-
TGTGCCAGCAGCCCCGGCGGGGTGAACACTGAAGCTTTCTTT	CASSPGGVNTEAFF	many	TRBV3-1	TRBJ1-1	-
TGCAGTCCCTCCTCGAAGCGGGGCCACCAAGAGACCCAGTACTTC	CSPSSKRGHQETQYF	-	TRBV20-1	TRBJ2-5	TRBD2
TGTGCCAGCAGTTACGGAGCCTACTCCTACGAGCAGTACTTC	CASSYGAYSYEQYF	-	TRBV6-5	TRBJ2-7	-
TGTGCCAGCAGCTTGGCAGTCGGCAGGAACACTGAAGCTTTCTTT	CASSLAVGRNTEAFF	-	TRBV5-6	TRBJ1-1	-
TGTGCCAGCAGTTTGAGGTGGAACAGCCCCTACGAGCAGTACTTC	CASSLRWNSPYEQYF	many	TRBV6-5	TRBJ2-7	-
TGCAGCGTTGACAAGGGGAAGTATGGCTACACCTTC	CSVDKGKYGYTF	few	TRBV29-1	TRBJ1-2	-
TGTGCCAGCAGCCAAGCACTAGTCAGCTACAATGAGCAGTTCTTC	CASSQALVSYNEQFF	many	TRBV3-1	TRBJ2-1	-
TGCAGTGCTACCGTGGACAGCTCCTACGAGCAGTACTTC	CSATVDSSYEQYF	-	TRBV20-1	TRBJ2-7	-
TGTGCCAGTAGGTGGACAGGGGGCTACACCTTC	CASRWTGGYTF	-	TRBV19	TRBJ1-2	TRBD1
TGTGCCATCAGTGAGCCCCGCACAGATACGCAGTATTTT	CAISEPRTDTQYF	-	TRBV10-3	TRBJ2-3	-
TGTGCCACCAGCAATTGGCCCCTGAACACTGAAGCTTTCTTT	CATSNWPLNTEAFF	-	TRBV15	TRBJ1-1	-
TGTGCCAGCAGTGGTGACAGGGTCCCTAATGAAAAACTGTTTTTT	CASSGDRVPNEKLFF	-	TRBV2	TRBJ1-4	TRBD1
TGTGCCAGCAGTTCCGCACGCCAGCGGATCTCTGGAAACACCATATATTTT	CASSSARQRISGNTIYF	many	TRBV6-5	TRBJ1-3	-
TGCGCCAGCAGTACAGACAGGGCTAGCTCTGGAAACACCATATATTTT	CASSTDRASSGNTIYF	many	TRBV5-1	TRBJ1-3	TRBD1
TGTGCCAGTAGTATAGTCCCAGGGTTCAACACCGGGGAGCTGTTTTTT	CASSIVPGFNTGELFF	-	TRBV19	TRBJ2-2	-
TGTGCCAGCAGCCCCGGGACAGGGGGCTTTGGCTACACCTTC	CASSPGTGGFGYTF	-	TRBV14	TRBJ1-2	TRBD1
TGTGCCAGCAGCCGGGGACTAGCGGGATCATACAATGAGCAGTTCTTC	CASSRGLAGSYNEQFF	many	TRBV4-2	TRBJ2-1	TRBD2
TGTGCCACCAGCAGGTATGACAGTTACAAAAACATTCAGTACTTC	CATSRYDSYKNIQYF	-	TRBV15	TRBJ2-4	-
TGCAGTGCTAGAGGCAGGAAAATTTACGAGCAGTACTTC	CSARGRKIYEQYF	-	TRBV20-1	TRBJ2-7	-
TGTGCCATAGATGTTGGTTCCAGGCAGTTCTTC	CAIDVGSRQFF	-	TRBV6-2/TRBV6-3	TRBJ2-1	-
TGTGCCAGCAGCCCCAACGACCCGATGAACACTGAAGCTTTCTTT	CASSPNDPMNTEAFF	many	TRBV2	TRBJ1-1	-
TGTGCCAGCAGTTCACCGGGACAGCAGCGTGGCGGCTACACCTTC	CASSSPGQQRGGYTF	many	TRBV6-5	TRBJ1-2	TRBD1
TGTGCCAGCAGCCGAACTAGCGGGGGGCCCGCGTTCAATGCGCAGTTCTTC	CASSRTSGGPAFNAQFF	-	TRBV7-8	TRBJ2-1	TRBD2
TGTGCCAGCAGCCCAGGCGAACCAGGGAAATACGAGCAGTACTTC	CASSPGEPGKYEQYF	many	TRBV3-1	TRBJ2-7	-
TGTGCCATCAGTGAGGTAACGGGGGCCAGCTATGGCTACACCTTC	CAISEVTGASYGYTF	-	TRBV10-3	TRBJ1-2	-
TGTGCCACCAGTGACAGCACCTTTAGCGGGGGCACCGGGGAGCTGTTTTTT	CATSDSTFSGGTGELFF	once	TRBV24-1	TRBJ2-2	TRBD2
TGTGCCAGTAGTACCCGGAGGACAGCCTACGAGCAGTACTTC	CASSTRRTAYEQYF	-	TRBV19	TRBJ2-7	-
TGTGCCAGCAGCCAAGCGTGGGGGTTGACTGAAGCTTTCTTT	CASSQAWGLTEAFF	many	TRBV3-1	TRBJ1-1	-
TGTGCCAGCACCATGCACAGGGGGCTGGTGAGTGGCTACACCTTC	CASTMHRGLVSGYTF	many	TRBV3-1	TRBJ1-2	TRBD1
TGCAGCGTGGGACTAGCGGGAGAAAGCGAGCAATACTTC	CSVGLAGESEQYF	-	TRBV29-1	TRBJ2-7	TRBD2
TGTGCCAGCAGTGAAGACTACTCTGGAAACACCATATATTTT	CASSEDYSGNTIYF	many	TRBV6-1	TRBJ1-3	-